This T cell receptor (beta chain) was sequenced for a study of beta chain features in type 1 diabetes. The CDR3 length is 13 residues. Germline-derived CDR1 and CDR2 are GTSNPN and SVGIG (reference sequence). Losses at the gene ends were 2 bases for V and 4 bases for J; bases not matched to a gene: 2. One heparinised draw of blood, averaging roughly 110 mL, came from each donor. Study-level findings and limits: Among all four CD4+ subsets, Type 1 diabetes patients had TCRB CDR3s that were moderately but significantly shorter. In comparison with healthy donors, patients had naive, central memory and Treg TCRB repertoires that appeared more similar. There were fewer insertions and more deletions at the VDJ junctions of type 1 diabetes patients.

The isolated RNA, all of it, was reverse transcribed, so expressed TCRB transcripts were what got sequenced. Sequenced by immunoSEQ multiplex PCR; TCRdb stores in-frame clones only, minus some. Of 95,000 to 150,000 clones detected, about 17% appear once; the ten largest clones hold over 2%. This clone was observed a handful of times. Its antigen is currently unknown. The chain combines TRBV30 with TRBJ2-1, with 7 bases matching TRBD1. The clonotype was recovered from a man under 40 with type 1 diabetes. The sequencing input was central memory CD4+ T cells from blood. In DNA, the CDR3 is TGTGCCTGGAGTAAGGGGGCTTACAATGAGCAGTTCTTC. Translation: CAWSKGAYNEQFF.